The entry below gives a single T cell receptor (beta chain) sequence along with its context. Antigen unknown. UMIs were included in TCR beta cDNA generated by 5'RACE template switching. TCRdb reprocessed the 5' RACE reads and keeps a single row for each CDR3 protein, giving no DNA. Its table records 300,000 to 450,000 distinct CDR3 sequences. These data belong to a study of T cells expressing NK-cell markers. Overall study: Out of eight donors sequenced, seven tested HCMV-seropositive and the remaining one seronegative. Study results and caveats: Expanded NKG2C+ T cell clones were not confirmed as HCMV-specific. In 5 or 6 donors, dominant NKG2C+ clonotypes were about 1.0-7.5% of CD8+ T cells.

The CDR3 loop spans 15 amino acids. The germline V gene encodes CDR1 WSHSY and CDR2 SAAADI. This chain links TRBV10-2 with TRBJ2-2. Sequencing used blood T cells: a sorted CD56 or NKG2C T cell subset, CD4+ or CD8+ T cells, or bulk PBMC T cells (not recorded which). The receptor was isolated from a man aged 18 to 69 in good health. The CDR3: CASSEDQEDTGELFF.